Shown below are 27 T cell receptor beta chains from a single sample sequenced in a study of shared clonotypes between healthy human individuals. The table came from immunoSEQ multiplex PCR; TCRdb's copy has only in-frame clones and leaves some out. Among hundreds of thousands of clones listed, approximately 95% were seen once. The source material was naive CD4+ T cells sorted from blood. Sample subset: CD45RA+ positively selected. These receptors were taken from a woman aged 25 to 39 in good health.

Regarding this clone: Additional DNA sequences in this sample encode the identical CDR3. V usage is TRBV15 and J usage is TRBJ2-3; 7 bases line up with TRBD1. V gave up 1 base and J gave up 1 base; unmatched junction bases: 2. The germline V gene encodes CDR1 LNHNV and CDR2 YYDKDF (reference sequence). This CDR3 has 15 residues. CDR3 sequence (DNA): TGTGCCACCAGCAGAGGACAGGGAGGCACAGATACGCAGTATTTT. Translating it yields CATSRGQGGTDTQYF.

The CDR3 loop is CATAADRNYGYTF. The CDR3 bases are TGTGCCACAGCCGCGGACAGAAACTATGGCTACACCTTC. The genes are TRBV28 and TRBJ1-2; D is perhaps TRBD1 (6 bases). Looked up from germline, CDR1 is MDHEN and CDR2 is SYDVKM. This CDR3 is 13 amino acids long. V gave up 10 bases and J gave up 2 bases, with 14 bases separating them.

The table lists this clone with a count of one. J is TRBJ2-7 and V is TRBV29-1, with TRBD1 as a possible D gene (6 bases). Between the trimmed V and J ends, which lost 7 bases and 3 bases, there was a span of 13 bases. Germline V CDR1 and CDR2: SQVTM, ANQGSEA. The CDR3 covers 12 residues. As DNA, the CDR3 is TGCAGCGCTGGACAGATGGACTACGAGCAGTACTTC. It is translated as CSAGQMDYEQYF.

The chain has TRBV27 and TRBJ1-1; D may be TRBD1 (6 bases). The CDR3 loop spans 13 amino acids. Germline V gene sequence: CDR1 MNHEY, CDR2 SMNVEV (reference sequence). V was shortened by 5 bases and J by 8 bases, with 15 bases between the two germline ends. The CDR3 loop reads CASSESTGGEAFF. Here the CDR3 DNA reads TGTGCCAGCAGTGAGTCGACAGGCGGAGAAGCTTTCTTT.

There are a few counts of this clone. V usage is TRBV10-1 and J usage is TRBJ2-7; unclear D gene. CDR3 length: 14 amino acids. Trimming removed 6 bases from V and 5 bases from J, with 17 bases in between. The germline CDR1 and CDR2 sequences are WNHNN and SYGVQD (reference sequence). The CDR3 sequence is CASSPGHGPDEQYF. The CDR3 DNA sequence: TGCGCCAGCAGCCCGGGTCATGGGCCGGACGAGCAGTACTTC.

The chain's CDR3 is CASSARDRGREQYF. CDR3 sequence (DNA): TGTGCCAGCAGTGCCCGGGACAGGGGAAGGGAGCAGTACTTC. The V call is TRBV6-5, the J call TRBJ2-5, with TRBD1 identical over 10 bases. The V gene end was trimmed by 5 bases and the J gene end by 11 bases; junction bases not matched to a gene: 11. In germline, CDR1 is MNHEY, CDR2 SVGAGI. This CDR3 region has 14 residues.

This chain connects TRBV5-1 to TRBJ2-5; 10 bases map to TRBD2. Germline V CDR1 and CDR2: SGHRS, YFSETQ. CDR3 length: 15 residues. V shed 6 bases and J 3 bases; nucleotides not matched to a gene: 8. The CDR3 bases are TGCGCCAGCATGGCTAGCGGGAGTTTTGAAGAGACCCAGTACTTC. This translates into CASMASGSFEETQYF.

The chain couples TRBV30 to TRBJ2-7; weak D call: TRBD2 (6 bases). The germline V and J ends were trimmed by 8 bases and 2 bases, with 19 bases remaining between them. Germline values: CDR1 GTSNPN, CDR2 SVGIG (reference sequence). The CDR3 consists of 14 residues. The CDR3 is CAQEVRGIAYEQYF. For the CDR3, the DNA is TGTGCCCAGGAGGTCCGGGGGATCGCCTACGAGCAGTACTTC.

The rearrangement links TRBV9 to TRBJ1-6, with 7 bases fitting TRBD1. The CDR3 covers 14 residues. Germline CDR1 is SGDLS and CDR2 is YYNGEE. Trimming at V came to 3 bases and at J to 16 bases, leaving 13 bases not matched to a gene. The CDR3 region is CASSAQTGRRALHF. The CDR3 coding sequence is TGTGCCAGCAGCGCCCAGACAGGGCGTAGGGCTCTCCACTTT.

The table lists this clone with a count of one. This CDR3 is CASNKGTSGTDTQYF. The CDR3 nucleotides are TGTGCCAGCAACAAGGGGACTAGCGGCACAGATACGCAGTATTTT. The V gene is TRBV6-5, the J gene TRBJ2-3, with TRBD2 matching over 10 bases. In germline, CDR1 is MNHEY, CDR2 SVGAGI. J gave up 1 base and V 7 bases, and 5 bases lay outside the gene matches. The length of the CDR3 is 15 residues.

V gene TRBV19 combines with J gene TRBJ1-5, with unresolved D. Trimming took 3 bases from V and 0 from J, leaving 6 bases between them. The CDR3 contains 14 residues. The germline V gene has CDR1 LNHDA and CDR2 SQIVND (reference sequence). The CDR3 reads CASSIGVSNQPQHF. In DNA form, the CDR3 reads TGTGCCAGTAGTATTGGGGTTAGCAATCAGCCCCAGCATTTT. The complete variable domain, with remaining parts taken from reference TRBV19 and TRBJ1-5, reads DGGITQSPKYLFRKEGQNVTLSCEQNLNHDAMYWYRQDPGQGLRLIYYSQIVNDFQKGDIAEGYSVSREKKESFPLTVTSAQKNPTAFYLCASSIGVSNQPQHFGDGTRLSIL.

V and J are TRBV4-1 and TRBJ2-5, with D tentatively TRBD1 (7 bases). Germline assignment: CDR1 MGHRA and CDR2 YSYEKL. Trimming cost V 4 bases and J 2 bases, with 14 bases left between them. The length of the CDR3 is 15 residues. The CDR3 sequence is CASSRSEGQQETQYF. In DNA, the CDR3 is TGCGCCAGCAGCCGTTCGGAGGGACAGCAAGAGACCCAGTACTTC.

In its sample, this clone was seen a few times. The chain employs TRBV18 and TRBJ2-7; the match to TRBD2 covers 10 bases. Germline trimming cut 5 bases from V and 0 bases from J; bases unmatched to any gene: 7. The CDR3 covers 16 residues. Germline lookup yields CDR1 KGHSH and CDR2 LQKENI. CDR3 sequence reads: CASSSGLAVSSYEQYF. In DNA, the CDR3 is TGTGCCAGCTCAAGCGGACTAGCGGTATCCTCCTACGAGCAGTACTTC.

The V call is TRBV11-2, the J call TRBJ2-1; D not resolved. The ends were cut back, 10 bases at V and 2 bases at J, with 15 bases in the middle. Germline loops: CDR1 SGHAT, CDR2 FQNNGV. The CDR3 consists of 14 residues. The CDR3 nucleotides are TGTGCCATCCAGCCACCAGGTGCCTACAATGAGCAGTTCTTC. Amino acid sequence: CAIQPPGAYNEQFF.

This clone has just one count. The rearrangement uses TRBV7-9 and TRBJ2-1; a possible D gene is TRBD2 (6 bases). Germline V gene data show CDR1 as SEHNR and CDR2 as FQNEAQ (reference sequence). The CDR3 spans 13 residues. The V gene lost 5 bases and the J gene lost 12 bases, with 17 bases spanning the gap. CDR3 region: CASSAFGGPRQFF. DNA for the CDR3: TGTGCCAGCAGCGCCTTCGGGGGACCTAGGCAGTTCTTC.

The chain joins TRBV7-8 to TRBJ2-3; no firm D call. V gave up 3 bases and J gave up 5 bases, with 9 bases separating them. The CDR3 has 13 residues. The germline gives CDR1 SGHVS, CDR2 FQNEAQ. The CDR3 bases are TGTGCCAGCAGCTTCAGCAGTTTAGATACGCAGTATTTT. Encoded protein: CASSFSSLDTQYF.

In its sample, this clone was seen once. J is TRBJ2-2 and V is TRBV4-1; TRBD2 might be the D (6 bases). The V and J ends lost 5 bases and 0 bases respectively, with 19 bases between them. This CDR3 is 18 amino acids long. Germline loops: CDR1 MGHRA, CDR2 YSYEKL. This CDR3 reads CASSVGGHGSTNTGELFF. CDR3 nucleotide sequence: TGCGCCAGCAGCGTCGGCGGTCACGGGAGCACGAACACCGGGGAGCTGTTTTTT.

V and J are TRBV15 and TRBJ1-1; 8 positions agree with TRBD1. Trimming took 4 bases from V and 7 from J; bases not matched to a gene: 20. Germline CDR1 is LNHNV and CDR2 is YYDKDF (reference sequence). The CDR3 runs 18 residues. CDR3 sequence: CATSTKSHWTGKTYEAFF. CDR3 sequence (DNA): TGTGCCACCAGCACCAAATCGCATTGGACAGGGAAAACCTATGAAGCTTTCTTT.

The chain carries TRBV5-1 and TRBJ1-2, with D hard to call. CDR3 size: 14 residues. V was shortened by 0 bases and J by 8 bases, with 14 bases between the two germline ends. Germline CDR1 SGHRS, CDR2 YFSETQ. Here the CDR3 reads CASSLEVVSGGYTF. The CDR3 nucleotides read TGCGCCAGCAGCTTGGAAGTGGTTTCGGGAGGCTACACCTTC.

This clone was recorded a few times. Distinct nucleotide sequences in the sample also encode this CDR3. The gene calls are TRBV7-9 and TRBJ1-3; the D is unclear. In germline, CDR1 is SEHNR, CDR2 FQNEAQ (reference sequence). Trimming removed 1 base from V and 1 base from J, with 2 bases in between. The CDR3 is 13 amino acids. The CDR3 sequence: CASSLDSGNTIYF. The CDR3 DNA sequence: TGTGCCAGCAGCTTAGATTCTGGAAACACCATATATTTT.

The rearrangement joins TRBV7-2 to TRBJ2-3; the D gene is possibly TRBD2 (5 bases). The germline CDR1 and CDR2 sequences are SGHTA and FQGNSA. This CDR3 region has 16 residues. The V end lost 4 bases, the J end lost 2 bases, and 16 bases lay between the germline ends. CDR3 sequence reads: CASSSYGESNTDTQYF. As DNA, the CDR3 is TGTGCCAGCAGCTCTTACGGGGAGTCGAACACAGATACGCAGTATTTT.

The V call is TRBV6-1, the J call TRBJ2-1; 7 nucleotides match TRBD2. Germline V lookup: CDR1 MNHNS, CDR2 SASEGT. With 4 bases clipped from V and 1 base from J, the junction kept 4 bases outside the gene matches. This CDR3 region has 15 residues. The CDR3: CASSASGNSYNEQFF. In DNA form, the CDR3 reads TGTGCCAGCAGTGCCAGCGGGAATTCCTACAATGAGCAGTTCTTC.

The rearrangement links TRBV27 to TRBJ2-1; D gene uncertain. CDR3 length: 13 amino acids. V was trimmed by 8 bases and J by 4 bases, leaving 12 bases between them. Germline V lookup: CDR1 MNHEY, CDR2 SMNVEV (reference sequence). CDR3 coding DNA: TGTGCCAGCTCATCCGGCCTTTACAATGAGCAGTTCTTC. As protein: CASSSGLYNEQFF.

The rearrangement joins TRBV30 to TRBJ1-5; D not certain. The germline gives CDR1 GTSNPN, CDR2 SVGIG (reference sequence). The CDR3 has 15 amino acids. Deletions cut 8 bases from V and 6 bases from J, with 23 bases between. The CDR3 spells CAVDPDGVIGQPQHF. Here the CDR3 DNA reads TGTGCCGTGGATCCCGACGGGGTTATCGGTCAGCCCCAGCATTTT.

This chain links TRBV28 with TRBJ2-7; TRBD1 might be the D (6 bases). The CDR3 spans 14 residues. Germline V gene data show CDR1 as MDHEN and CDR2 as SYDVKM. V was shortened by 3 bases and J by 3 bases, with 12 bases between the two germline ends. The CDR3 DNA reads as TGTGCCAGCAGTTTCGGGACATCTCTCTACGAGCAGTACTTC. This encodes CASSFGTSLYEQYF.

The chain combines TRBV15 with TRBJ2-1; TRBD2 aligns across 10 bases. This CDR3 region has 16 residues. The germline gives CDR1 LNHNV, CDR2 YYDKDF (reference sequence). V lost 5 bases and J lost 0; bases outside the gene matches: 4. The CDR3 sequence: CATSGLAGDSYNEQFF. As DNA, the CDR3 is TGTGCCACCAGCGGGCTAGCGGGAGACTCCTACAATGAGCAGTTCTTC.

A few counts support this clone. The chain carries TRBV30 and TRBJ1-5; TRBD1 matches 7 bases. The CDR3 loop spans 13 amino acids. The V and J ends lost 4 bases and 7 bases, in that order; junction bases with no gene match: 7. Germline V CDR1 and CDR2: GTSNPN, SVGIG (reference sequence). For the CDR3, the DNA is TGTGCCTGGAAAGAGGGGGCAGGGCAGCCCCAGCATTTT. As protein: CAWKEGAGQPQHF.